Below, 25 T cell receptor beta chains from the same sample are listed, as sequenced in a study of glioma-infiltrating T cells. Using RNA template, CDR3s of TCR alpha and beta were amplified with iRepertoire arm-PCR. One entry per CDR3 protein results from TCRdb running MiXCR on the multiplex PCR reads. The profile shows about 410,000 distinct CDR3 sequences, around 38% of them singletons. The specimen was glioma tissue, nonneoplastic brain tissue, or PBMCs (not recorded which). These receptors were obtained from a human donor with low-grade glioma or glioblastoma, undergoing nonglioma brain surgery, or in good health (not recorded which).

The V call is TRBV12-3 or TRBV12-4, the J call TRBJ2-3, with no clear D. Trimming took 6 bases from V and 6 from J, leaving 16 bases between them. The CDR3 is 14 residues long. CDR3 sequence (DNA): TGTGCCAGCAGCCCCGTTTTGCTTGGGGATACGCAGTATTTT. Protein sequence: CASSPVLLGDTQYF.

Turning to this clonotype: A clone one base away is much larger, so this may be a read error. The CDR3 spells CASSLCGSYYEQYF. In DNA form, the CDR3 reads TGTGCCAGCAGTTTATGCGGGAGTTACTACGAGCAGTACTTC. The chain links TRBV27 to TRBJ2-1; the match to TRBD2 covers 7 bases. TRBJ2-7 matches the DNA end more closely, so the J call is doubtful. This CDR3 spans 14 amino acids. Per the germline V gene, CDR1 is MNHEY and CDR2 is SMNVEV (reference sequence).

This clonotype occurred many times. The chain employs TRBV28 and TRBJ1-2; D perhaps matches TRBD1 (6 bases). Trimming stripped 7 bases from V and 7 bases from J, with 19 bases between. The germline V gene has CDR1 MDHEN and CDR2 SYDVKM. This CDR3 region has 14 residues. Here the CDR3 DNA reads TGTGCCAGCACCATTGGGGGGGCGCTTTCTGGCTACACCTTC. It specifies CASTIGGALSGYTF.

In regard to this clonotype: A much larger clone lies one base from this, so it may be a read error. The chain has TRBV27 and TRBJ1-1, with D uncertain. V lost 4 bases and J lost 0, with 12 bases in between. This CDR3 contains 15 residues. CDR1 and CDR2 (germline): MNHEY, SMNVEV (reference sequence). Here the CDR3 DNA reads TGTGCCAGCAGTTCCGAAAACAGAGTGAACACTGAAGCTTTCTTT. This translates into CASSSENRVNTEAFF.

This clonotype was seen more than once but under ten times. V gene TRBV4-3 combines with J gene TRBJ2-7; 7 nucleotides match TRBD2. Germline CDR1 reads LGHNA; CDR2 reads YSLEER. V was clipped by 0 bases and J by 4 bases; unmatched bases: 6. CDR3 length equals 15 residues. The CDR3 loop is CASSQDRRGRYEQYF. CDR3 DNA: TGCGCCAGCAGCCAAGATCGGCGCGGGAGATACGAGCAGTACTTC.

This clonotype has just one count. The rearrangement links TRBV20-1 to TRBJ1-1; 12 bases fit TRBD1. This CDR3 has 16 amino acids. V was clipped by 6 bases and J by 3 bases; unmatched bases: 11. The germline V gene encodes CDR1 DFQATT and CDR2 SNEGSKA (reference sequence). CDR3 nucleotide sequence: TGCAGTGCCGGGGACAGGGGGCGACATTGGGACACTGAAGCTTTCTTT. Translated, it gives CSAGDRGRHWDTEAFF.

V and J are TRBV4-1 and TRBJ2-7; possibly TRBD1 or TRBD2 for D (6 bases each). Trimming removed 4 bases at V and 7 bases at J, with 20 bases between. Germline loops: CDR1 MGHRA, CDR2 YSYEKL. This CDR3 spans 15 amino acids. CDR3 protein: CASSPAPRGRGEQYF. The CDR3 coding sequence is TGCGCCAGCAGCCCGGCTCCGCGGGGTAGGGGGGAGCAGTACTTC.

This clonotype was recorded at least ten times. The chain combines TRBV6-2 or TRBV6-3 with TRBJ2-1; perhaps TRBD2 as D (6 bases). From germline, CDR1 is MNHEY and CDR2 SVGEGT. V dropped 0 bases and J dropped 4 bases, with 19 bases sitting between them. The CDR3 has 18 residues. The DNA of the CDR3 is TGTGCCAGCAGTTACTCCGTTCGGGGGAGTCGGGTTTACAATGAGCAGTTCTTC. This translates into CASSYSVRGSRVYNEQFF.

This clonotype has only a few counts. The gene calls are TRBV7-9 and TRBJ2-1; no firm D call. Trimming stripped 4 bases from V and 8 bases from J, with 12 bases between. The germline CDR1 and CDR2 sequences are SEHNR and FQNEAQ (reference sequence). This CDR3 region has 13 residues. The CDR3 loop is CASSSQRVDEQFF. The DNA of the CDR3 is TGTGCCAGCAGCTCGCAAAGGGTGGATGAGCAGTTCTTC.

Comment on this clonotype: Germline and junction disagree at one end, which may indicate a read error. V usage is TRBV15 and J usage is TRBJ1-2; no definite D call. CDR1 LNHNV and CDR2 YYDKDF come from the germline V gene (reference sequence). CDR3 length: 13 residues. The CDR3 region has the DNA TGTGCCACCAGCAGAGATACTAACTATGGCTACATCTTC. This encodes CATSRDTNYGYIF.

On this clonotype itself: A much larger clone lies one base from this, so it may be a read error. The V call is TRBV28, the J call TRBJ2-3, with TRBD2 matching over 7 bases. V lost 6 bases and J lost 6; bases outside the gene matches: 12. Germline CDR1 is MDHEN and CDR2 is SYDVKM. This CDR3 contains 15 residues. Here the CDR3 reads CASSPVGLTQDTQYF. In DNA, the CDR3 is TGTGCCAGCAGCCCCGTGGGACTAACCCAGGATACGCAGTATTTT.

The table lists this clonotype with many counts. The chain employs TRBV6-2 or TRBV6-3 and TRBJ2-7; D perhaps matches TRBD2 (6 bases). CDR3 length: 17 amino acids. The germline V gene has CDR1 MNHEY and CDR2 SVGEGT. V lost 0 bases and J lost 3, with 18 bases in between. The CDR3 protein is CASSYSIRTRDDYEQYF. The CDR3 nucleotides are TGTGCCAGCAGTTACTCGATAAGAACGCGGGATGACTACGAGCAGTACTTC.

This clonotype was recorded a few times. The genes are TRBV4-1 and TRBJ2-1; D might be TRBD1 (6 bases). This CDR3 has 17 residues. Trimming removed 3 bases from V and 6 bases from J, with 21 bases in between. Germline lookup yields CDR1 MGHRA and CDR2 YSYEKL. The CDR3 reads CASSHQPSGDLANEQFF. Here the CDR3 DNA reads TGCGCCAGCAGCCACCAACCATCAGGGGACCTAGCCAATGAGCAGTTCTTC.

This clonotype was seen a handful of times. This CDR3 reads CSAAPGGTNQPQHF. The CDR3 DNA follows: TGCAGTGCCGCCCCCGGGGGGACCAATCAGCCCCAGCATTTT. V and J are TRBV20-1 and TRBJ1-5, with D possibly being TRBD1 (5 bases). Trimming cost V 6 bases and J 3 bases, with 15 bases left between them. The CDR3 is 14 amino acids. Germline V CDR1 and CDR2: DFQATT, SNEGSKA (reference sequence).

This clonotype was detected only a few times. The chain joins TRBV5-1 to TRBJ2-7; 7 nucleotides agree with TRBD1. V dropped 4 bases and J dropped 3; count of bases not matched to a gene: 10. The length of the CDR3 is 15 residues. Germline-derived CDR1 and CDR2 are SGHRS and YFSETQ. The CDR3 protein is CASSPSGTVLYEQYF. The CDR3 region has the DNA TGCGCCAGCAGCCCCTCCGGGACAGTACTCTACGAGCAGTACTTC.

A note on this clonotype: This may stem from a read error, because a much larger clone lies one nucleotide away. The chain has TRBV6-6 and TRBJ2-1, with D possibly called TRBD1 or TRBD2 (6 bases each). This CDR3 is built from 13 residues. CDR1 is MNHNY, CDR2 SVGAGI, per germline (reference sequence). CDR3 amino acids: CASSYSGGNEQLF. The CDR3 DNA is TGTGCCAGCAGTTACTCCGGGGGCAATGAGCAGCTCTTC.

This clonotype was seen many times. The V gene is TRBV20-1, the J gene TRBJ2-3; D may match TRBD1 or TRBD2 (5 bases each). This CDR3 spans 14 amino acids. V lost 0 bases and J lost 6, with 13 bases in between. Germline V CDR1 and CDR2: DFQATT, SNEGSKA (reference sequence). DNA of the CDR3: TGCAGTGCTAGAGATTTGAGGGGAAGTGATACGCAGTATTTT. Encoded protein: CSARDLRGSDTQYF.

The chain carries TRBV3-1 and TRBJ2-7, with 10 bases that match TRBD2. This CDR3 contains 22 residues. Looked up from germline, CDR1 is LGHDT and CDR2 is YNNKEL (reference sequence). V trimming: 1 base; J trimming: 3 bases; junction bases outside the gene matches: 24. CDR3 in amino acids: CASSQAGARGTSARAGLYEQYF. In DNA, the CDR3 is TGTGCCAGCAGCCAAGCGGGTGCCCGGGGGACTAGCGCCCGAGCGGGGCTCTACGAGCAGTACTTC.

The chain combines TRBV6-2 or TRBV6-3 with TRBJ1-1; D uncertain. CDR1 is MNHEY and CDR2 is SVGEGT in the germline V gene. V gave up 1 base and J gave up 1 base, with 4 bases separating them. This CDR3 is built from 13 residues. The CDR3, as DNA: TGTGCCAGCAGTTACTACTCGAACACTGAAGCTTTCTTT. Protein sequence: CASSYYSNTEAFF.

This clonotype was found a few times. The rearrangement joins TRBV7-2 to TRBJ2-4; the match to TRBD1 covers 8 bases. Unmatched junction bases numbered 14, after V lost 4 bases and J lost 12 bases. In germline, CDR1 is SGHTA, CDR2 FQGNSA. The CDR3 covers 15 residues. The CDR3 protein is CASSSQGGVGRDQYF. For the CDR3, the DNA is TGTGCCAGCAGCTCACAGGGGGGAGTGGGACGGGATCAGTACTTC.

The rearrangement joins TRBV7-2 to TRBJ1-5; D gene unclear. Deletions cut 2 bases from V and 3 bases from J, with 5 bases between. Germline lookup yields CDR1 SGHTA and CDR2 FQGNSA. This CDR3 region has 13 residues. In DNA, the CDR3 is TGTGCCAGCAGCTTAAAAATCAATCAGCCCCAGCATTTT. It encodes CASSLKINQPQHF.

This clonotype was observed at least ten times. This chain's CDR3 is CASIPDGYNEQFF. The CDR3 DNA reads TGTGCCAGCATCCCCGACGGATACAATGAGCAGTTCTTC. V is TRBV6-2 or TRBV6-3 and J is TRBJ2-1; D ambiguous. CDR1 is MNHEY, CDR2 SVGEGT, per germline. The ends were cut back, 7 bases at V and 4 bases at J, with 11 bases in the middle. The CDR3 is made up of 13 amino acids.

With regard to this clonotype: This may be a read error, as it is one base from a much larger clone. The chain uses TRBV27 and TRBJ1-2; D gene uncertain. Germline V gives CDR1 MNHEY, CDR2 SMNVEV (reference sequence). The CDR3 contains 15 residues. The V gene lost 0 bases and the J gene lost 6 bases, with 14 bases spanning the gap. Here the CDR3 DNA reads TGTGCCAGCAGTTTATCGGCGGCAGTCAACCATGGCTACACCTTC. It translates to CASSLSAAVNHGYTF.

The rearrangement uses TRBV20-1 and TRBJ2-7; 8 bases are shared with TRBD2. Germline V gene sequence: CDR1 DFQATT, CDR2 SNEGSKA (reference sequence). With V trimmed by 7 bases and J by 5 bases, 10 bases remained unmatched. The CDR3 is made up of 13 amino acids. The DNA of the CDR3 is TGCAGTGAGCGGGGACTAGGGGTCCACGAGCAGTACTTC. It specifies CSERGLGVHEQYF.

This chain joins TRBV7-9 and TRBJ1-6, with D maybe TRBD1 (5 bases). Between the trimmed V and J ends, which lost 5 bases and 11 bases, there was a span of 25 bases. Germline loops: CDR1 SEHNR, CDR2 FQNEAQ (reference sequence). The CDR3 runs 17 residues. CDR3 amino acids: CASSQESLRQGYPPLHF. In DNA form, the CDR3 reads TGTGCCAGCAGCCAAGAGTCCCTCCGGCAGGGATATCCACCCCTCCACTTT.